This T cell receptor beta chain was retrieved from a study of T cells after yellow fever vaccination. Broader study findings: Most clones from primary vaccination resurfaced after the booster (around 97% CD4, around 90% CD8). Weaker, the secondary response had a peak occurring faster, on day 5 versus 15.

This CDR3 comprises 12 residues. Germline CDR1 is SGHKS and CDR2 is YYEKEE (reference sequence). With 0 bases removed from V and 6 bases from J, the gap between germline ends came to 7 bases. TCRdb re-called the 5' RACE reads through MiXCR, storing one row per CDR3 protein. The table records 350,000 to 450,000 distinct CDR3 sequences, roughly 6.2% of them present only once. This clonotype has at least ten counts. Its specificity is not known. Specimen: PBMCs, collected 5 days after the yellow fever booster vaccination. V gene TRBV5-5 combines with J gene TRBJ2-7; no reliable D call. The sequence came from a man in his thirties or forties who received the YFV17D yellow fever vaccine. CDR3 in amino acids: CASSLGGPEQYF. The DNA for the CDR3 is TGTGCCAGCAGCTTGGGGGGTCCCGAGCAGTACTTC.